This entry lists 4 T cell receptor beta chains sequenced from one sample in a study of blood T cell repertoires in COVID-19. This table comes from immunoSEQ multiplex PCR, and its TCRdb copy is limited to in-frame clones, with some not included. The sample has about 45,000 clones, roughly 90% seen once. Sequencing was done on a sample of peripheral blood. These receptors all come from a human donor in a cohort sampled during active COVID-19.

This clone showed up just once. The CDR3 DNA sequence: TGTGCCAGCAGTTACGTTACAGGGGTGGGAGAGCAGTACTTC. Translated: CASSYVTGVGEQYF. The rearrangement joins TRBV6-5 to TRBJ2-7; 7 bases line up with TRBD1. This CDR3 is 14 amino acids long. V shed 2 bases and J 7 bases; nucleotides not matched to a gene: 8. Germline V gives CDR1 MNHEY, CDR2 SVGAGI.

CDR3 sequence: CASSLRLTSGGQETQYF. DNA of the CDR3: TGTGCCAGCAGCTTGAGATTAACTAGCGGGGGACAAGAGACCCAGTACTTC. The chain carries TRBV5-4 and TRBJ2-5; the match to TRBD2 covers 11 bases. Looked up from germline, CDR1 is SGHNT and CDR2 is YYREEE (reference sequence). V was pared by 1 base and J by 2 bases, with 7 bases of the junction left unmatched. The CDR3 length is 17 residues.

CDR3 protein: CSVPDRGEQYF. In DNA, the CDR3 is TGCAGTGTCCCTGACCGGGGGGAGCAGTACTTC. The V call is TRBV20-1, the J call TRBJ2-7; possible D gene TRBD2, 6 bases. The CDR3 covers 11 residues. The germline V gene has CDR1 DFQATT and CDR2 SNEGSKA (reference sequence). The V and J ends lost 7 bases and 7 bases respectively, with 14 bases between them.

J is TRBJ2-7 and V is TRBV5-1; the match to TRBD1 covers 9 bases. The V segment lost 0 bases and the J segment 6 bases; nucleotides outside the gene matches: 7. Germline CDR1 and CDR2: SGHRS and YFSETQ. The CDR3 has 15 residues. CDR3 sequence reads: CASSLGGGQGLEQYF. CDR3 in DNA: TGCGCCAGCAGCTTGGGTGGGGGACAGGGCCTCGAGCAGTACTTC.